This entry lists 2 T cell receptor beta chains sequenced from one sample in a study of shared clonotypes between healthy human individuals. Libraries were prepared by immunoSEQ multiplex PCR; TCRdb keeps only in-frame clonotypes and omits some of them. This table holds millions of clones, over 85% found once. Input material: naive CD4+ T cells sorted from blood. As to subset: CD45RA+ positively selected. Receptors were obtained from a man aged 18 to 35 in good health.

The chain couples TRBV7-2 to TRBJ2-7; TRBD2 might be the D (6 bases). The CDR3 runs 13 residues. The V gene's germline CDR1 is SGHTA and CDR2 FQGNSA. The V and J ends lost 5 bases and 6 bases respectively, with 14 bases between them. The CDR3 here is CASSPREAGEQYF. In DNA form, the CDR3 reads TGTGCCAGCAGCCCCAGAGAAGCGGGCGAGCAGTACTTC.

V is TRBV11-2 and J is TRBJ2-2; 14 bases agree with TRBD2. Trimming cost V 5 bases and J 6 bases; bases outside gene matches: 2. CDR1 and CDR2 from the germline V gene are SGHAT and FQNNGV. The CDR3 runs to 15 residues. CDR3 DNA sequence: TGTGCCAGCAGCCCGGGACTAGCGGGGGCCGGGGAGCTGTTTTTT. Its translation is CASSPGLAGAGELFF.